The 6 T cell receptor beta chains below all came from one sample that was sequenced in a study of blood T cell repertoires in COVID-19. Assay used: immunoSEQ multiplex PCR; TCRdb lists only in-frame clones, some missing. The sample yields some 150,000 clones, about four fifths seen once. Source material: peripheral blood. The receptors shown here come from a man aged 60 to 75 with acute or convalescent COVID-19.

CDR3 coding DNA: TGTGCCAGCAGCTTGACACAGGGGGCGAGGACAGATACGCAGTATTTT. Amino acid sequence: CASSLTQGARTDTQYF. This rearrangement joins TRBV5-6 to TRBJ2-3; 9 nucleotides line up with TRBD1. With 1 base clipped from V and 3 bases from J, the junction kept 6 bases outside the gene matches. This CDR3 is built from 16 residues. Germline V gene sequence: CDR1 SGHDT, CDR2 YYEEEE.

This rearrangement joins TRBV18 to TRBJ2-5; 7 bases line up with TRBD1. The V gene's germline CDR1 is KGHSH and CDR2 LQKENI. V was clipped by 4 bases and J by 3 bases; unmatched bases: 8. The CDR3 covers 15 residues. CDR3: CASSLQGVWEETQYF. In DNA, the CDR3 is TGTGCCAGCTCACTTCAGGGGGTTTGGGAAGAGACCCAGTACTTC.

The chain employs TRBV4-2 and TRBJ2-7; 10 bases agree with TRBD2. With V trimmed by 3 bases and J by 5 bases, 10 bases remained unmatched. This CDR3 spans 16 amino acids. Germline CDR1 and CDR2: LGHNA and YNFKEQ. CDR3 region: CASSQNSGGAENEQYF. CDR3 nucleotide sequence: TGTGCCAGCAGCCAGAACAGCGGGGGGGCCGAGAACGAGCAGTACTTC.

This clone was seen once. The rearrangement links TRBV18 to TRBJ2-2; D uncertain. V lost 2 bases, J lost 0 bases, and 7 bases lay in between. Germline V lookup: CDR1 KGHSH, CDR2 LQKENI. The CDR3 extends over 15 amino acids. Written as DNA, the CDR3 is TGTGCCAGCTCACCAGAGAGCCCGAACACCGGGGAGCTGTTTTTT. Translated: CASSPESPNTGELFF.

The J gene is TRBJ2-7, the V gene TRBV3-1 (or the pseudogene TRBV3-2), with D possibly being TRBD1 (6 bases). Germline lookup yields CDR1 LGHDT and CDR2 YNNKEL (reference sequence). Trimming left V 4 bases short and J 6 bases short, with 19 bases between. The CDR3 consists of 15 residues. Here the CDR3 DNA reads TGTGCCAGCAGCCTTGAAATGGGGGCCATCTCCGAGCAGTACTTC. It translates to CASSLEMGAISEQYF.

The rearrangement uses TRBV3-1 (or the pseudogene TRBV3-2) and TRBJ1-2; D unclear. Germline CDR1 reads LGHDT; CDR2 reads YNNKEL (reference sequence). This CDR3 has 15 residues. V lost 1 base, J lost 2 bases, and 11 bases lay in between. DNA of the CDR3: TGTGCCAGCAGCCAAGTTGAGTACGGGAACTATGGCTACACCTTC. Translation gives CASSQVEYGNYGYTF.